This TCR beta chain was obtained from a study of OX40 agonist ivuxolimab in advanced cancers. Study background: In this cohort, patients received ivuxolimab, an agonistic anti-OX40 (CD134) antibody.

The method was immunoSEQ multiplex PCR; TCRdb's version includes in-frame clones alone and lacks a portion of them. The data contain tens of thousands of clones, approximately 85% of them singletons. This clonotype originated in an adult with an advanced solid tumor such as melanoma, head and neck, liver or kidney cancer. This material consisted of CD4+ or CD8+ T cells sorted from blood, taken in a trial of the OX40 agonist ivuxolimab.

The CDR3 DNA sequence: TGCGCCAGCAGCTTGCCTAGACTAGCGGGAACCTACGAGCAGTACTTC. Protein product: CASSLPRLAGTYEQYF. This chain links TRBV5-1 with TRBJ2-7, with TRBD2 matching 11 bases. Germline CDR1 SGHRS, CDR2 YFSETQ. The J segment lost 2 bases and the V segment lost 1 base, leaving 5 bases of the junction unmatched. This CDR3 comprises 16 residues.